This TCR beta chain originates from a study of T cell repertoires in cytomegalovirus infection. Study background: HLA-B-restricted CMV epitopes that are well studied were used alongside recently identified HLA-C-restricted ones. CMV infection together with matching HLA type was indicated by public TCR beta signatures. General study findings and limits: HLA-C-restricted CMV-specific TCR beta clonotypes were dominant in the ex vivo response.

With respect to this clonotype: Its antigen is unknown.

Trimming pared 4 bases from V and 5 bases from J, leaving 7 bases between. This CDR3 has 12 amino acids. Germline V lookup: CDR1 LNHNV, CDR2 YYDKDF (reference sequence). TCRdb used MiXCR to reprocess the reads, holding one entry per CDR3 protein. The table shows fewer than 1,000,000 distinct CDR3 sequences, with about a third occurring only once. The receptor's source is a human donor in good health (CMV status not recorded). Some clones in this sample may be carry-over from other donors' samples. The sample here was cultured CD8+ T cells from PBMCs, taken from culture after CMV antigen stimulation. The chain joins TRBV15 to TRBJ2-3; no clear D. The CDR3 protein is CATSTDGDTQYF. The CDR3 coding sequence is TGTGCCACCAGCACAGACGGAGATACGCAGTATTTT.